A selection of T cell receptor beta chains follows, all from one sample in a study of blood T cell repertoires in COVID-19. Here immunoSEQ multiplex PCR was the method, and the copy in TCRdb shows in-frame clones only, minus some. The repertoire includes some 150,000 clones, 80% of them detected once, and 0.5% to 0.65% sits in the top ten. Sequenced: peripheral blood. Receptors originate from a man in his 60s with acute or convalescent COVID-19. The CDR3 runs from the conserved cysteine through the conserved F or W. The D gene is left open where the match is weak. Some rows have no size entry. The others give once, few or many, or a class for an expanded clone.

V	D	size	J	DNA	CDR3
TRBV18	TRBD1	NA	TRBJ1-3	TGTGCCAGCTCCAACAAGGGACAGGGGCACTCTGGAAACACCATATATTTT	CASSNKGQGHSGNTIYF
TRBV6-6	TRBD2	NA	TRBJ2-3	TGTGCCAGCAGCCGAGGACTAGCGGGGGGCACAGATACGCAGTATTTT	CASSRGLAGGTDTQYF
TRBV2	NA	NA	TRBJ1-4	TGTGCCAGCCACGCCGTCGGCTTAGGGGGAGAAAAACTGTTTTTT	CASHAVGLGGEKLFF
TRBV4-1	TRBD1	few	TRBJ1-2	TGCGCCAGCAGCCAACCCACTGGGACAGGGGGCGACTACGGCTACACCTTC	CASSQPTGTGGDYGYTF
TRBV6-5	TRBD1	NA	TRBJ1-1	TGTGCCAGCAGATTTGGGACAGGGGGCACTGAAGCTTTCTTT	CASRFGTGGTEAFF
TRBV18	TRBD1	NA	TRBJ1-6	TGTGCCAGCTCACCGGGACAGACCAATTCACCCCTCCACTTT	CASSPGQTNSPLHF
TRBV29-1	NA	NA	TRBJ1-1	TGCAGCGTTGATTTTAGGGGTATGATGTCTGAAGCTTTCTTT	CSVDFRGMMSEAFF
TRBV11-2	TRBD2	NA	TRBJ2-2	TGTGCCAGCAGCTTGGGACTAGCGGGAGTGACCGGGGAGCTGTTTTTT	CASSLGLAGVTGELFF
TRBV28	NA	few	TRBJ2-2	TGTGCCAGCAGTTTCCTCAGGGGAATGAACACCGGGGAGCTGTTTTTT	CASSFLRGMNTGELFF
TRBV7-9	NA	NA	TRBJ1-1	TGTGCCAGCAGCTTGGAGGGAAACACTGAAGCTTTCTTT	CASSLEGNTEAFF
TRBV5-1	TRBD2	NA	TRBJ2-1	TGCGCCAGCAGCTTGAATGGGGAGGGGTACAATGAGCAGTTCTTC	CASSLNGEGYNEQFF
TRBV3-1/TRBV3-2	TRBD2	NA	TRBJ2-5	TGTGCCAGCAGCCCCCCTGGGAATAGCGGGCGAGAGACCCAGTACTTC	CASSPPGNSGRETQYF
TRBV24-1	TRBD1	NA	TRBJ2-5	TGTGCCACCAGTGACCACAGACAGGGGTGGGAGACCCAGTACTTC	CATSDHRQGWETQYF
TRBV9	NA	NA	TRBJ2-1	TGTGCCAGCAGCGTAGGTTGGAGAAGCTCCTACAATGAGCAGTTCTTC	CASSVGWRSSYNEQFF
TRBV9	NA	NA	TRBJ1-4	TGTGCCAGCAGCGTAGACGGGCAAGGGGATGAAAAACTGTTTTTT	CASSVDGQGDEKLFF
TRBV7-8	NA	NA	TRBJ1-2	TGTGCCAGCAGCCGACTAGGGAGGCAGGGCTATGGCTACACCTTC	CASSRLGRQGYGYTF
TRBV5-4	NA	NA	TRBJ2-7	TGTGCCAGCAGCTTGGCCGAGTCTAGCTCCACTAACGAGCAGTACTTC	CASSLAESSSTNEQYF
TRBV5-6	NA	NA	TRBJ2-3	TGTGCCAGCAGCTTTGGAGGGGCCCGTTACCGCACAGATACGCAGTATTTT	CASSFGGARYRTDTQYF
TRBV24-1	TRBD2	NA	TRBJ2-1	TGTGCCACCGGGACTAGTCCTTACAATGAGCAGTTCTTC	CATGTSPYNEQFF
TRBV20-1	TRBD2	NA	TRBJ2-1	TGCAGTGCTGGTGCTAGCGGGATAAATGAGCAGTTCTTC	CSAGASGINEQFF
TRBV11-2	NA	NA	TRBJ2-6	TGTGCCAGCAGCTCCCACAGGGTTGGGGCCAACGTCCTGACTTTC	CASSSHRVGANVLTF
TRBV28	NA	NA	TRBJ1-1	TGTGCCAGCAGTTCTTCCGGACAGACAGTGAACACTGAAGCTTTCTTT	CASSSSGQTVNTEAFF
TRBV7-9	NA	NA	TRBJ2-7	TGTGCCAGCAGCCCGCAATCGGCCTACGAGCAGTACTTC	CASSPQSAYEQYF
TRBV5-1	NA	NA	TRBJ1-2	TGCGCCAGCAGCGGGGAGGCGCGAGGCTATGGCTACACCTTC	CASSGEARGYGYTF
TRBV6-2/TRBV6-3	NA	NA	TRBJ2-3	TGTGCCAGCAGTTACTCCACCGGGAGCACAGATACGCAGTATTTT	CASSYSTGSTDTQYF
TRBV19	NA	NA	TRBJ1-4	TGTGCCAGTAATCAGGGTCGAGCAACTAATGAAAAACTGTTTTTT	CASNQGRATNEKLFF
TRBV21-1	NA	NA	TRBJ1-2	TGTGCCAGCAGTACCCTCCAGGGGCCTCCTAACTATGGCTACACCTTC	CASSTLQGPPNYGYTF
TRBV10-3	NA	NA	TRBJ1-3	TGTGCCATCAGTGAAAGACAGTCTGGAAACACCATATATTTT	CAISERQSGNTIYF
TRBV6-2/TRBV6-3	TRBD1	NA	TRBJ2-5	TGTGCCAGCAGTTCGGGTCGTAGGGGGCCCCAAGAGACCCAGTACTTC	CASSSGRRGPQETQYF
TRBV29-1	NA	NA	TRBJ2-7	TGCAGCGTTGGATACAGGGACCCCTACGAGCAGTACTTC	CSVGYRDPYEQYF
TRBV12-5	NA	NA	TRBJ1-2	TGTGCTAGTGGTTCCCTCAAGACAGAACCTAACTATGGCTACACCTTC	CASGSLKTEPNYGYTF
TRBV19	NA	NA	TRBJ2-3	TGTGCCAGTACCCGGAGAGCGGAGAGCACAGATACGCAGTATTTT	CASTRRAESTDTQYF
TRBV6-5	TRBD2	NA	TRBJ2-5	TGTGCCAGCAGCCCGGGACTAGCCCAAGAGACCCAGTACTTC	CASSPGLAQETQYF
TRBV15	NA	NA	TRBJ2-5	TGTGCCACCAGCAGAGACCCGGGAGTCCAAGAGACCCAGTACTTC	CATSRDPGVQETQYF
TRBV6-5	TRBD1	NA	TRBJ1-1	TGTGCCAGCAGTTTAGGACAGGGGGCAACTTTCTTT	CASSLGQGATFF
TRBV6-6	TRBD1	few	TRBJ1-5	TGTGCCAGCAGTCCCCAGGGGGCACTTGGTAGCAATCAGCCCCAGCATTTT	CASSPQGALGSNQPQHF
TRBV7-2	TRBD1	NA	TRBJ2-5	TGTGCCAGCAGCTTGCGACAGGGAGTGACCCAGTACTTC	CASSLRQGVTQYF
TRBV5-6	TRBD1	NA	TRBJ1-1	TGTGCCAGCAGCCTGAACAGGGGCGTGAACACTGAAGCTTTCTTT	CASSLNRGVNTEAFF
TRBV4-3	NA	NA	TRBJ2-1	TGCGCCAGCAGCCCTGGGGGAGGACCGGGGTTCTTC	CASSPGGGPGFF
TRBV2	NA	once	TRBJ2-7	TGTGCCAGCAGTGAGGGGGACACCTACGAGCAGTACTTC	CASSEGDTYEQYF
TRBV9	NA	NA	TRBJ2-3	TGTGCCAGCAGCGTTTATAGCACACCAGGGGATACGCAGTATTTT	CASSVYSTPGDTQYF
TRBV24-1	TRBD2	NA	TRBJ2-7	TGTGCCACCAGTAAGGTGACTAGCGTTCCGGAAGAGCAGTACTTC	CATSKVTSVPEEQYF
TRBV19	TRBD1	NA	TRBJ2-2	TGTGCCAGTAGTATACAGGGGGCTAACACCGGGGAGCTGTTTTTT	CASSIQGANTGELFF
TRBV28	NA	few	TRBJ1-2	TGTGCCAGCAGGGCGGAGTTCGGCTACACCTTC	CASRAEFGYTF
TRBV7-9	TRBD1	NA	TRBJ2-5	TGTGCCAGCAGTTATAGGACAGGGAACCAAGAGACCCAGTACTTC	CASSYRTGNQETQYF
TRBV5-4	NA	few	TRBJ1-2	TGTGCCAGCAGCTTGGCCGGCGGAGTCTATGGCTACACCTTC	CASSLAGGVYGYTF
TRBV6-2/TRBV6-3	TRBD2	NA	TRBJ2-7	TGTGCCAGCAGTTACTCGTGGGGGGGCGAGCAGTACTTC	CASSYSWGGEQYF
TRBV19	NA	NA	TRBJ2-3	TGTGCCAGTAGTATAACCGGTAGCACAGATACGCAGTATTTT	CASSITGSTDTQYF
TRBV12-3/TRBV12-4	NA	NA	TRBJ1-2	TGTGCCAGCAGTTACCCAGGGGTCTATGGCTACACCTTC	CASSYPGVYGYTF
TRBV11-3	TRBD1	few	TRBJ2-1	TGTGCCAGCTCCGGGGGGACAGGGGGCTACAATGAGCAGTTCTTC	CASSGGTGGYNEQFF
TRBV4-1	NA	NA	TRBJ2-7	TGCGCCAGCAGCCAAGAGGTTAACAAGCAGTACTTC	CASSQEVNKQYF
TRBV10-1	NA	NA	TRBJ1-2	TGCGCCATGGACTCTGAGTTGACCGCAACACTCTATGGCTACACCTTC	CAMDSELTATLYGYTF
TRBV3-1/TRBV3-2	TRBD1	NA	TRBJ1-4	TGTGCCAGCAGCCACTCCGACAGGGGGTCTAATGAAAAACTGTTTTTT	CASSHSDRGSNEKLFF
TRBV18	NA	few	TRBJ1-2	TGTGCCAGCTCACCCGAGCCTCGCGGGGGCTACACCTTC	CASSPEPRGGYTF
TRBV7-2	TRBD2	NA	TRBJ2-7	TGTGCCAGCAGCTTAGCGCGGCGGGAGCGGTACTTC	CASSLARRERYF
TRBV3-1/TRBV3-2	NA	few	TRBJ1-5	TGTGCCAGCAGCCAAGAGGAGAAGAGAGGGAGACCACGCTGCAATCAGCCCCAGCATTTT	CASSQEEKRGRPRCNQPQHF
TRBV27	NA	NA	TRBJ1-6	TGTGCCAGCAGTTTCTCTAGCTCAAATTCACCCCTCCACTTT	CASSFSSSNSPLHF
TRBV3-1/TRBV3-2	NA	NA	TRBJ2-7	TGTGCCAGCAGCCAAGACGGGAAGGCGGAGCAGTACTTC	CASSQDGKAEQYF
TRBV9	TRBD1	once	TRBJ1-2	TGTGCCAGCAGCGCCTCCAGGGGGACTGACTATGGCTACACCTTC	CASSASRGTDYGYTF
TRBV14	NA	NA	TRBJ1-1	TGTGCCAGCGAAAGGGGGGGGCTGGGGAAAGCTTTCTTT	CASERGGLGKAFF